The text below deals with one T cell receptor (beta chain). It has no known antigen specificity. There are no base qualities to consult, and no much larger clone falls within one base. The entry originates in a study of T-cell reconstitution after alpha-beta-depleted transplantation in children (dated by TCRdb to 2016 to 2017). Background on the whole study: The study quantitatively tracked T-cell immune reconstitution after TCRalphabeta/CD19-depleted allogeneic hematopoietic cell transplantation in children using TCR repertoire profiling. General findings and caveats noted by the study authors: Over subsequent months, a decline in hyperexpanded clone frequencies was noted, and after one year, T-cell counts and TCRbeta diversity were mostly ascribed to newly produced T cells. The apparently early recovery of alphabetaT-cell counts about two months after transplant reportedly depended on only several hundred rapidly expanded clones that came from non-depleted graft cells. In some patients, the high TCRbeta diversity seen at day 60 was put down to recipient T cells and intrathymic progenitors that had survived conditioning.

Based on the germline V gene, the CDR1 and CDR2 sequences are SNHLY and FYNNEI. Deletion took 11 bases off V and 1 base off J, with a span of 17 bases between the germline ends. The CDR3, cysteine through phenylalanine, is 14 amino acids long. The retained sequence is limited to the CDR3, 42 bases, with the frame set at the first base. The treatment or condition label of this sample denotes: allogeneic hematopoietic cell transplantation with graft depleted of TCRalphabeta T cells and CD19 B cells. The children who served as transplant recipients had been given grafts of TCRalphabeta/CD19-depleted allogeneic hematopoietic cells. The library was produced with PCR. Sequenced on an Illumina HiSeq 2500. TCR library preparation used molecular barcoding, with unique molecular identifiers applied to normalize quantification of the TCRbeta repertoire. The public reads were reprocessed in TCRdb via fastp at Q25 and MiXCR, keeping in-frame beta chains. Every entry covers one CDR3 protein and lists the most common genes and DNA from its rows. The sample table lists around 700,000 distinct CDR3 sequences, around 12% of them with a count of one. The ten biggest clones cover 0.79% of the sample.

In this chain, TRBV2 is recombined with TRBJ1-1; the D gene assignment is ambiguous. The sample here was PBMCs, taken before TCRalphabeta/CD19-depleted stem cell transplant. The sequence was collected from a girl aged 2-10 years with congenital amegakaryocytic thrombocytopenia, due to receive a stem cell transplant. The DNA reads as follows: TGTGCCGGGAAGGGAGAGGGAAAGAACACTGAAGCTTTCTTT. Translated, it gives CAGKGEGKNTEAFF.